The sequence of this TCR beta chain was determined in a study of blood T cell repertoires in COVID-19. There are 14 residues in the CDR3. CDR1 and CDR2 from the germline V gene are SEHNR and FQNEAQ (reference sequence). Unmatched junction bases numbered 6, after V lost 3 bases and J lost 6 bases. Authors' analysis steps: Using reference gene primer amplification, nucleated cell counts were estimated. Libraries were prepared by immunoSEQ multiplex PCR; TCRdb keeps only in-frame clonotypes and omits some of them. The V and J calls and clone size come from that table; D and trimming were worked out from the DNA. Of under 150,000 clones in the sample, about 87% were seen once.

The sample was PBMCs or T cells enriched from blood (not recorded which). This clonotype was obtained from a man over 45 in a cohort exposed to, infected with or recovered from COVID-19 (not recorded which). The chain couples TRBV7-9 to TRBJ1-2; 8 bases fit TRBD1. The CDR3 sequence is CASSFRTGRDGYTF. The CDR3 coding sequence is TGTGCCAGCAGCTTTCGGACAGGGAGAGATGGCTACACCTTC.